The clone carrying this T cell receptor (beta chain) was counted many times. Its antigen is unknown. Library construction for TCR beta used iRepertoire HTBI primers and Arm-PCR of CDR3 regions. TCRdb processed the multiplex PCR reads anew with MiXCR; each CDR3 protein has one entry. The sample shows roughly 500,000 distinct CDR3 sequences, 14% of them seen only once. The data were obtained in a study of regulatory T cells in long-lasting Graves disease. Time point denoted: newly diagnosed GD, antithyroid drugs for less than 3 months. Scientists built the TCR library using RNA that was extracted from PBMCs. Study-level findings and limits: Persistent patients shared more public clonotypes (roughly 2,500) than new patients (roughly 970).

The V gene lost 7 bases and the J gene lost 7 bases, with 9 bases spanning the gap. Per germline, CDR1 SGHAT and CDR2 FQNNGV. The CDR3 sequence is 11 residues long. These records were also assigned to another study, of T cells in Graves' hyperthyroidism and ophthalmopathy. That work states: Patients were excluded because of uncontrolled infection, other autoimmune disease, pregnancy or lactation. First-round RT-PCR targeting the TCR CDR3 was performed with the HTBI primer set. Patients with ophthalmopathy were separated from those with stable hyperthyroidism by a 13 V-J model.

The TCR comes from a woman in her forties or fifties with Graves disease. The sample was peripheral blood mononuclear cells (PBMCs), taken at new diagnosis, from a patient treated with antithyroid drugs. This sequence joins TRBV11-2 and TRBJ2-3; D is undetermined. CDR3 DNA: TGTGCCAGCATGATGGAGAATACGCAGTATTTT. This translates into CASMMENTQYF.